This TCR beta chain was sequenced during a study of long-term antiretroviral therapy in people with HIV. Researchers secured at least one pre-ART and at least two post-ART PBMC samples from each donor. Without exception, participants with HIV were treated in the United States. The libraries were made with immunoSEQ v3.0 at survey level. Only in-frame clones appear in the TCRdb table, and some are missing; sequencing was by immunoSEQ multiplex PCR. The sample lists 29,000 or so clones; roughly 93% were seen once. The germline V gene encodes CDR1 SGHRS and CDR2 YFSETQ. The V and J ends lost 4 bases and 7 bases, in that order; junction bases with no gene match: 5. The CDR3 is 13 residues long.

This sample comprised unsorted PBMCs, obtained around 7.4 years after starting antiretroviral therapy. This clonotype originated in a man aged 50 to 59 with HIV. This rearrangement joins TRBV5-1 to TRBJ1-1, with 9 bases lining up with TRBD1. As DNA, the CDR3 is TGCGCCAGCAGCCCGGGACAGGGAGGTGAAGCTTTCTTT. Its translation: CASSPGQGGEAFF.